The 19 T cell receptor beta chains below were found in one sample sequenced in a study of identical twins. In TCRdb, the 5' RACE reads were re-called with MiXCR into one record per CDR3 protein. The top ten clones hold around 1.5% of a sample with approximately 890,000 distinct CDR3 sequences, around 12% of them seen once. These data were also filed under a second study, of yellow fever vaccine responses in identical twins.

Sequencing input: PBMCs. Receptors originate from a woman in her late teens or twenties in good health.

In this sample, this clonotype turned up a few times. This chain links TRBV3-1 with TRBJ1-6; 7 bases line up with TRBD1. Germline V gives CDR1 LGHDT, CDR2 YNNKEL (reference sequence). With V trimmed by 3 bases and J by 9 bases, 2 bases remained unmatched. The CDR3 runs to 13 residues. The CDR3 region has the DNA TGTGCCAGCAGCCAGTACAGGGGTTCACCCCTCCACTTT. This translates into CASSQYRGSPLHF. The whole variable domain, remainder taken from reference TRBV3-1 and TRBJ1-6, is DTAVSQTPKYLVTQMGNDKSIKCEQNLGHDTMYWYKQDSKKFLKIMFSYNNKELIINETVPNRFSPKSPDKAHLNLHINSLELGDSAVYFCASSQYRGSPLHFGNGTRLTVT.

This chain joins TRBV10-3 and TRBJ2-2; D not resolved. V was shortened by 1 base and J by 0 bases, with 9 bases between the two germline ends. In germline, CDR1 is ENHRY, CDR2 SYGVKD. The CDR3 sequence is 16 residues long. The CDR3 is CAISELGGSNTGELFF. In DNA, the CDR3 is TGTGCCATCAGTGAGTTGGGCGGCTCGAACACCGGGGAGCTGTTTTTT.

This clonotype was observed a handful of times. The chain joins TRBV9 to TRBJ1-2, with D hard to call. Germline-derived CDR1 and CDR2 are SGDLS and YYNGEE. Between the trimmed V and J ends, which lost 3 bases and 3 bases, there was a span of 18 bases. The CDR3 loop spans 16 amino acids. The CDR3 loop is CASSGHHVGSDYGYTF. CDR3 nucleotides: TGTGCCAGCAGCGGCCACCACGTGGGTTCAGACTATGGCTACACCTTC. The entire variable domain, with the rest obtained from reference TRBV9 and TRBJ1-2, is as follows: DSGVTQTPKHLITATGQRVTLRCSPRSGDLSVYWYQQSLDQGLQFLIQYYNGEERAKGNILERFSAQQFPDLHSELNLSSLELGDSALYFCASSGHHVGSDYGYTFGSGTRLTVV.

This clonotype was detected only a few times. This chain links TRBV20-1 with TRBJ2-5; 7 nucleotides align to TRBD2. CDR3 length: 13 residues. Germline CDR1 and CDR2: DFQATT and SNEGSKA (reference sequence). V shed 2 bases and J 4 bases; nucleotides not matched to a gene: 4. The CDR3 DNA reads TGCAGTGCTAGACCGCTAGCGGCAGAGACCCAGTACTTC. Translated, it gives CSARPLAAETQYF.

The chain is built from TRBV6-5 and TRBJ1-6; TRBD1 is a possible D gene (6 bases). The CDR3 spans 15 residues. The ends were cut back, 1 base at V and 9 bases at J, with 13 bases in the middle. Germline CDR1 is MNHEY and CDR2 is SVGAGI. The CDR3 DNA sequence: TGTGCCAGCAGTTACTTGGACAGTGAGGGTTCACCCCTCCACTTT. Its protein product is CASSYLDSEGSPLHF.

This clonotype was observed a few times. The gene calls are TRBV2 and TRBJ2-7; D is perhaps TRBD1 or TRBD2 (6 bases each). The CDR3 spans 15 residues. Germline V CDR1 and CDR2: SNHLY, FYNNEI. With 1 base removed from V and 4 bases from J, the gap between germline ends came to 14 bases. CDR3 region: CASSEDGGSVYEQYF. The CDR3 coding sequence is TGTGCCAGCAGTGAAGACGGGGGCTCGGTGTACGAGCAGTACTTC.

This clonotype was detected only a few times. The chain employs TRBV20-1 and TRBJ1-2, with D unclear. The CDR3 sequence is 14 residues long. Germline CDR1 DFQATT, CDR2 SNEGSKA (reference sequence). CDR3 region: CRTPDGSEVGGYTF. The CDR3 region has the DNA TGCAGGACCCCTGACGGATCCGAAGTTGGGGGCTACACCTTC.

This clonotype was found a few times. The CDR3 spells CASSLGRGVTGELFF. The CDR3 DNA sequence: TGTGCCAGCAGCTTAGGCCGTGGGGTCACCGGGGAGCTGTTTTTT. This chain links TRBV7-8 with TRBJ2-2; D unresolved. The CDR3 spans 15 residues. The germline V gene has CDR1 SGHVS and CDR2 FQNEAQ. V was shortened by 1 base and J by 4 bases, with 10 bases between the two germline ends.

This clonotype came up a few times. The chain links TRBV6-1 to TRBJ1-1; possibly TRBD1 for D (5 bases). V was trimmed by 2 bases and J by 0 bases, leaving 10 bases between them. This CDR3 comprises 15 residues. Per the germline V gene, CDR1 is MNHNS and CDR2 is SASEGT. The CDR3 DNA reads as TGTGCCAGCAGTGAAAACGCAGGGCTGAACACTGAAGCTTTCTTT. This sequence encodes CASSENAGLNTEAFF.

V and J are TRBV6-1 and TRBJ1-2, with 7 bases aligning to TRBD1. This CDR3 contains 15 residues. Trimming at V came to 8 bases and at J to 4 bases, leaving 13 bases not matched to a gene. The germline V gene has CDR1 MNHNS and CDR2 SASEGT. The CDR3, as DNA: TGTGCCAGCGGGAGACAGGGTTTAACACCCTATGGCTACACCTTC. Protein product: CASGRQGLTPYGYTF.

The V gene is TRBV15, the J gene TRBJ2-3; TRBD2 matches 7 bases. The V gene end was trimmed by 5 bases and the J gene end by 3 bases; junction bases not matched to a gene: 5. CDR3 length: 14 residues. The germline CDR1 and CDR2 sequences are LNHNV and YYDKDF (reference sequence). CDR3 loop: CATSQPLATDTQYF. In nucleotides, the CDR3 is TGTGCCACCAGCCAACCACTAGCGACAGATACGCAGTATTTT.

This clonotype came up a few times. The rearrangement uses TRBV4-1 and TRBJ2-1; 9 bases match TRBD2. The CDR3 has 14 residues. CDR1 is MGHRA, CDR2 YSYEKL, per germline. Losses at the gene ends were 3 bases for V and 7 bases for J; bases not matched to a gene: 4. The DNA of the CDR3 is TGCGCCAGCAGCCACGCGGGGGGGCAAAATGAGCAGTTCTTC. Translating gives CASSHAGGQNEQFF.

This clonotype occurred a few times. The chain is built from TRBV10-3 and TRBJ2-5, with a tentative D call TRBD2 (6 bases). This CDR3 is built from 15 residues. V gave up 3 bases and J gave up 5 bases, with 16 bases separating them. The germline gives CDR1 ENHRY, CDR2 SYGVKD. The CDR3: CAISDLSEGWETQYF. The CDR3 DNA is TGTGCCATCAGTGACTTGTCGGAGGGGTGGGAGACCCAGTACTTC.

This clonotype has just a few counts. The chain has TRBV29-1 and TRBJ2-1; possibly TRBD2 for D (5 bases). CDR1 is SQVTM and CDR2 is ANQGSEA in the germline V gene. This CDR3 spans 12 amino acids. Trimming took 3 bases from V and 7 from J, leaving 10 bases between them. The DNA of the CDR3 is TGCAGCGTTGATGAGGGTTCGAATGAGCAGTTCTTC. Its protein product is CSVDEGSNEQFF.

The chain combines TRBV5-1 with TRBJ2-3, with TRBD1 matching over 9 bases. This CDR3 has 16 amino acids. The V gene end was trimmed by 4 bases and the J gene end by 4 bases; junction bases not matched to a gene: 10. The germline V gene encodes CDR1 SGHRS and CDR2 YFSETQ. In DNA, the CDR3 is TGCGCCAGCAGCGTTACTCCTGGGACAGGGCCAGATACGCAGTATTTT. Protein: CASSVTPGTGPDTQYF.

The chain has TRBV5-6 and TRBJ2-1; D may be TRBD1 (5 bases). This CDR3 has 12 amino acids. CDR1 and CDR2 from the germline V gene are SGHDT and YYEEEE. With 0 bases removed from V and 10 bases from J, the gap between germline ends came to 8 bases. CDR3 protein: CASSLGQQEQFF. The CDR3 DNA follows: TGTGCCAGCAGCTTGGGACAGCAAGAGCAGTTCTTC.

The CDR3 DNA sequence: TGTGCCAGCAGCTCCGCCGGGGCATCAGAGACCCAGTACTTC. This codes for CASSSAGASETQYF. The chain uses TRBV7-9 and TRBJ2-5; D is tentatively TRBD1 or TRBD2 (5 bases each). Trimming cost V 4 bases and J 4 bases, with 13 bases left between them. CDR3 length: 14 residues. CDR1 is SEHNR and CDR2 is FQNEAQ in the germline V gene (reference sequence).

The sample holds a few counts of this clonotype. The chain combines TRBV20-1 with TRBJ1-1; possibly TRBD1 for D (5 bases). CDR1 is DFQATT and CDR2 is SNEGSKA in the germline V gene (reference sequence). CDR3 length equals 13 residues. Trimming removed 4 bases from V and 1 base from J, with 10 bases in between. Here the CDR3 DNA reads TGCAGTGCTAAGGGACGAGCGAACACTGAAGCTTTCTTT. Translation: CSAKGRANTEAFF.

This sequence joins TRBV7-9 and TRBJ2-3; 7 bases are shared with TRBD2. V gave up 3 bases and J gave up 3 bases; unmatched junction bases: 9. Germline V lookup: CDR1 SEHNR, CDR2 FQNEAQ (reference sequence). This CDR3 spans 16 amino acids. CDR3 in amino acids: CASSFGSGDVTDTQYF. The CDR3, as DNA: TGTGCCAGCAGCTTCGGGAGCGGGGATGTGACAGATACGCAGTATTTT.